This T cell receptor beta chain was found in a study of beta chain features in type 1 diabetes. General observations from the study: Among all four CD4+ subsets, Type 1 diabetes patients had TCRB CDR3s that were moderately but significantly shorter. More deletions and fewer insertions at VDJ junctions were seen in type 1 diabetes patients. The naive, central memory and Treg TCRB repertoires of patients appeared to be more similar to one another than those of healthy donors.

Every bit of the isolated RNA underwent reverse transcription, so sequencing read expressed TCRB transcripts. The method was immunoSEQ multiplex PCR; TCRdb's version includes in-frame clones alone and lacks a portion of them. There are a few hundred thousand clones in the sample; approximately 16% occur only once, and approximately 0.086% lies in the top ten. The germline V gene has CDR1 SEHNR and CDR2 FQNEAQ (reference sequence). The V gene lost 2 bases and the J gene lost 0 bases, with 11 bases spanning the gap. The CDR3 runs 15 residues. This clone showed up just a few times. The antigen is unknown.

The receptor's source is a young man with type 1 diabetes. What was sequenced was naive CD4+ T cells from blood. V and J are TRBV7-9 and TRBJ2-7, with TRBD1 as a possible D gene (6 bases). For the CDR3, the DNA is TGTGCCAGCAGCTTACCAGGGGCCTACTCCTACGAGCAGTACTTC. It is translated as CASSLPGAYSYEQYF.